Presented here are 30 T cell receptor beta chains from one specimen sequenced in a study of T cells in Graves' hyperthyroidism and ophthalmopathy (dated by TCRdb to between 2018 and 2021). Libraries came from multiplex PCR. The listed sequencing device is Illumina HiSeq 2000. Amplification of TCR beta CDR3 regions was carried out from RNA transcripts. For the first round of RT-PCR on the TCR CDR3, the HTBI primer set was used together with the Qiagen OneStep RT-PCR kit. The public reads were reprocessed in TCRdb via fastp at Q25 and MiXCR, keeping in-frame beta chains. Every entry covers one CDR3 protein and lists the most common genes and DNA from its rows. The sample includes around 420,000 distinct CDR3 sequences, with 15% to 19% observed a single time. The ten largest clonotypes hold less than 15% of the sample. The sequenced material came from blood. The receptor source for this set is a woman under 30 with Graves' hyperthyroidism.

This clonotype was seen more than once but under ten times. This rearrangement joins TRBV6-1 to TRBJ2-3; 11 bases map to TRBD1. The CDR3 has 19 residues. V lost 5 bases to trimming and J lost 2 bases; unmatched junction nucleotides: 15. CDR1 is MNHNS, CDR2 SASEGT, per germline. DNA for the CDR3: TGTGCCAGCAGTTTCAATTACGATAGGGGACAGGGGGTCACAGATACGCAGTATTTT. It yields the protein CASSFNYDRGQGVTDTQYF.

In the case of this clonotype: A much larger clone is a single base away; this may be a read error. J is TRBJ2-7 and V is TRBV20-1, with 12 nucleotides matching TRBD2. The DNA end lines up better with TRBJ2-1; the J call may be wrong. This CDR3 comprises 14 residues. CDR1 is DFQATT and CDR2 is SNEGSKA in the germline V gene (reference sequence). The CDR3 loop is CSAYLAGGSYEQFF. CDR3 coding DNA: TGCAGTGCGTACCTAGCGGGAGGGTCCTACGAGCAGTTCTTC.

The chain has TRBV5-1 and TRBJ1-2; D is unresolved. Germline CDR1 is SGHRS and CDR2 is YFSETQ. V shed 4 bases and J shed 4 bases, with 11 bases lying between them. This CDR3 contains 13 residues. The DNA of the CDR3 is TGCGCCAGCAGCGACCTCCGGGGCTATGGCTACACCTTC. It is translated as CASSDLRGYGYTF. Using reference TRBV5-1 and TRBJ1-2 for the parts outside the CDR3, the full variable domain is KAGVTQTPRYLIKTRGQQVTLSCSPISGHRSVSWYQQTPGQGLQFLFEYFSETQRNKGNFPGRFSGRQFSNSRSEMNVSTLELGDSALYLCASSDLRGYGYTFGSGTRLTVV.

At least ten counts were recorded for this clonotype. The chain recombines TRBV2 with TRBJ1-1, with a possible D match to TRBD1 (6 bases). V was pared by 6 bases and J by 6 bases, with 17 bases between. There are 14 residues in the CDR3. The V gene's germline CDR1 is SNHLY and CDR2 FYNNEI. Here the CDR3 reads CASRVQGGSAEAFF. The DNA of the CDR3 is TGTGCCAGCAGGGTACAGGGTGGTTCGGCTGAAGCTTTCTTT.

This clonotype was seen repeatedly, ten times or more. V gene TRBV5-1 combines with J gene TRBJ2-1, with 10 nucleotides matching TRBD2. CDR1 and CDR2 (germline): SGHRS, YFSETQ. V shed 2 bases, J shed 9 bases, and the junction held 11 bases outside the gene matches. The CDR3 totals 16 residues. For the CDR3, the DNA is TGCGCCAGCAGCTTAAGTAGTCTAGCGGGAGAGGGTGAGCAGTTCTTC. This codes for CASSLSSLAGEGEQFF.

This clonotype has at least ten counts. The chain employs TRBV11-2 and TRBJ2-3; 11 positions agree with TRBD2. Germline lookup yields CDR1 SGHAT and CDR2 FQNNGV. V lost 5 bases and J lost 4; bases outside the gene matches: 11. This CDR3 contains 17 residues. The chain's CDR3 is CASSPLTSGIFSDTQYF. As DNA, the CDR3 is TGTGCCAGCAGCCCACTGACTAGCGGGATTTTCTCAGATACGCAGTATTTT.

This clonotype came up many times. The chain is built from TRBV7-9 and TRBJ2-5; D is undetermined. The CDR3 loop spans 12 amino acids. V was cut by 3 bases and J by 5 bases, with 7 bases left in between. The V gene's germline CDR1 is SEHNR and CDR2 FQNEAQ (reference sequence). The CDR3 nucleotides read TGTGCCAGCAGCTTCGACGGGGAGACCCAGTACTTC. Translating it yields CASSFDGETQYF.

Concerning this clonotype: A much larger clone lies a single base off, so this may be a read error. V and J are TRBV7-3 and TRBJ1-1; D remains unclear. Germline-derived CDR1 and CDR2 are SGHTA and FQGTGA. The CDR3 has 14 residues. CDR3 loop: CTSSRSGGLTEAFF. For the CDR3, the DNA is TGTACCAGCAGCCGCTCCGGAGGGCTAACTGAAGCTTTCTTT.

This clonotype was counted a few times. The chain links TRBV27 to TRBJ2-7; 7 bases agree with TRBD1. CDR1 is MNHEY and CDR2 is SMNVEV in the germline V gene (reference sequence). The V segment lost 5 bases and the J segment 2 bases; nucleotides outside the gene matches: 9. CDR3 length equals 15 residues. CDR3 DNA: TGTGCCAGCAGTATACAGGGTCAGGGGGCCTACGAGCAGTACTTC. It is translated as CASSIQGQGAYEQYF.

This sequence joins TRBV15 and TRBJ2-1; weak D call: TRBD2 (5 bases). Per germline, CDR1 LNHNV and CDR2 YYDKDF (reference sequence). Trimming stripped 3 bases from V and 4 bases from J, with 22 bases between. The CDR3 has 18 amino acids. CDR3 bases: TGTGCCACCAGCAGGAGGTTTACTAGATTGATATTATACAATGAGCAGTTCTTC. Translated: CATSRRFTRLILYNEQFF.

This clonotype was counted between two and nine times. The chain has TRBV4-1 and TRBJ2-3, with 14 bases identical to TRBD2. Trimming removed 8 bases from V and 1 base from J; junction bases left unmatched: 17. CDR3 length: 20 amino acids. CDR1 is MGHRA and CDR2 is YSYEKL in the germline V gene. The CDR3 sequence: CASAETGLAGVGPGTDTQYF. The CDR3 DNA follows: TGCGCCAGCGCCGAGACGGGACTAGCGGGAGTGGGCCCGGGCACAGATACGCAGTATTTT.

The table lists this clonotype with many counts. The chain joins TRBV2 to TRBJ1-1; 7 bases line up with TRBD1. Germline-derived CDR1 and CDR2 are SNHLY and FYNNEI. V trimming: 8 bases; J trimming: 3 bases; junction bases outside the gene matches: 3. CDR3 length equals 12 residues. As DNA, the CDR3 is TGTGCCAGCTTGGGACAGCACACTGAAGCTTTCTTT. This encodes CASLGQHTEAFF.

The chain employs TRBV24-1 and TRBJ2-1; 10 nucleotides match TRBD2. Germline loops: CDR1 KGHDR, CDR2 SFDVKD. The CDR3 consists of 14 residues. Trimming cost V 8 bases and J 9 bases; bases outside gene matches: 9. The CDR3 sequence is CATKQREGFGEQFF. The CDR3 nucleotides read TGTGCCACCAAGCAGCGGGAGGGATTCGGTGAGCAGTTCTTC.

The rearrangement joins TRBV11-2 to TRBJ1-1, with no clear D. From germline, CDR1 is SGHAT and CDR2 FQNNGV. The CDR3 extends over 14 amino acids. V was shortened by 5 bases and J by 1 base, with 11 bases between the two germline ends. The CDR3 DNA reads as TGTGCCAGCAGCCAAGATCAGACGAACACTGAAGCTTTCTTT. This codes for CASSQDQTNTEAFF. The full variable domain, in which reference TRBV11-2 and TRBJ1-1 provide the parts outside the CDR3, is EAGVAQSPRYKIIEKRQSVAFWCNPISGHATLYWYQQILGQGPKLLIQFQNNGVVDDSQLPKDRFSAERLKGVDSTLKIQPAKLEDSAVYLCASSQDQTNTEAFFGQGTRLTVV.

The chain recombines TRBV5-6 with TRBJ2-7; perhaps TRBD2 as D (5 bases). Germline V lookup: CDR1 SGHDT, CDR2 YYEEEE. The CDR3 is 15 amino acids. Trimming removed 4 bases at V and 4 bases at J, with 18 bases between. The CDR3 DNA sequence: TGTGCCAGCAGCGTAGCTCCCGGGATCATTTACGAGCAGTACTTC. This encodes CASSVAPGIIYEQYF.

In its sample, this clonotype was seen many times. The chain is built from TRBV12-3 or TRBV12-4 and TRBJ1-2, with 7 bases lining up with TRBD1. Trimming removed 6 bases from V and 9 bases from J; junction bases left unmatched: 10. The CDR3 has 13 amino acids. CDR3 bases: TGTGCCAGCAGCATCGGGACAGCTAAAAGCTACACCTTC. Its protein product is CASSIGTAKSYTF.

In its sample, this clonotype was seen many times. An end of the junction does not agree with germline; a read error may underlie this. The chain links TRBV7-9 to TRBJ1-1, with TRBD1 matching 8 bases. In germline, CDR1 is SEHNR, CDR2 FQNEAQ (reference sequence). The CDR3 totals 13 residues. The CDR3 DNA follows: TGTGCCAGCAGCTTAATCGGCGGACAGGGCCTTCTCTTT. Its translation is CASSLIGGQGLLF.

The chain couples TRBV4-2 to TRBJ2-1; D perhaps matches TRBD2 (6 bases). There are 15 residues in the CDR3. Trimming left V 4 bases short and J 3 bases short, with 13 bases between. CDR1 and CDR2 (germline): LGHNA, YNFKEQ. In DNA form, the CDR3 reads TGTGCCAGCAGCCGGCAAGGGGAGGACTACAATGAGCAGTTCTTC. It yields the protein CASSRQGEDYNEQFF.

This clonotype was seen a handful of times. The chain uses TRBV7-3 and TRBJ2-7, with 8 bases aligning to TRBD2. The V gene end was trimmed by 5 bases and the J gene end by 2 bases; junction bases not matched to a gene: 8. CDR1 SGHTA and CDR2 FQGTGA come from the germline V gene. There are 15 residues in the CDR3. CDR3 sequence (DNA): TGTGCCAGCAGCCCTAACGGACTAGCTCCCTACGAGCAGTACTTC. It encodes CASSPNGLAPYEQYF.

This clonotype was seen many times. The chain is built from TRBV5-1 and TRBJ1-2, with D possibly matching TRBD1 (5 bases). Germline loops: CDR1 SGHRS, CDR2 YFSETQ. V shed 0 bases and J shed 6 bases, with 12 bases lying between them. The CDR3 runs 14 residues. For the CDR3, the DNA is TGCGCCAGCAGCTTGGACCGGGGCAGGGATGGCTACACCTTC. This sequence encodes CASSLDRGRDGYTF.

Only a few counts were recorded for this clonotype. The chain employs TRBV28 and TRBJ1-5; D is undetermined. The ends were cut back, 5 bases at V and 6 bases at J, with 8 bases in the middle. CDR1 is MDHEN and CDR2 is SYDVKM in the germline V gene. CDR3 size: 12 residues. In DNA form, the CDR3 reads TGTGCCAGCAGTCCGTCCGTTCAGCCCCAGCATTTT. This encodes CASSPSVQPQHF.

For this clonotype: A single base separates this from a much larger clone, so it may be a read error. The V call is TRBV7-9, the J call TRBJ1-1; no clear D. The CDR3 sequence is 14 residues long. V was shortened by 4 bases and J by 6 bases, with 15 bases between the two germline ends. Germline loops: CDR1 SEHNR, CDR2 FQNEAQ (reference sequence). The CDR3 DNA follows: TGTGCCAGCAGCTCGGGAGCATATAACTCTGAAGCTTTCTTT. As protein: CASSSGAYNSEAFF.

The V and J genes are TRBV7-9 and TRBJ1-1; D remains unclear. CDR1 is SEHNR, CDR2 FQNEAQ, per germline (reference sequence). This CDR3 is 13 amino acids long. The germline V and J ends were trimmed by 5 bases and 6 bases, with 13 bases remaining between them. CDR3 in amino acids: CASSRSGGPEAFF. The CDR3 DNA sequence: TGTGCCAGCAGCCGATCCGGAGGGCCTGAAGCTTTCTTT.

This clonotype was counted between two and nine times. The J gene is TRBJ1-1, the V gene TRBV6-1, with 8 bases identical to TRBD1. This CDR3 spans 17 amino acids. In germline, CDR1 is MNHNS, CDR2 SASEGT. The junction had 12 bases not matched to a gene; V was cut back by 6 bases and J by 0 bases. In DNA form, the CDR3 reads TGTGCCAGCAGCAGAGGACAGGGTGAGGGGTTGAACACTGAAGCTTTCTTT. Translating it yields CASSRGQGEGLNTEAFF.

To note about this clonotype: A much bigger clone sits one base away, suggesting this may be a read error. The CDR3 nucleotides read TGTGCCAGCAGTCCCGAGGGGGGAGCCGGGGAGCTGTTTTTT. This translates into CASSPEGGAGELFF. The chain links TRBV27 to TRBJ2-2, with D perhaps assigned TRBD1 or TRBD2 (6 bases each). Germline-derived CDR1 and CDR2 are MNHEY and SMNVEV (reference sequence). V dropped 5 bases and J dropped 6 bases, with 13 bases sitting between them. This CDR3 comprises 14 residues.

In regard to this clonotype: This CDR3 fails to terminate in the conserved phenylalanine or tryptophan, so it likely reflects a read error. V usage is TRBV29-1 and J usage is TRBJ2-2, with a tentative D call TRBD1 (5 bases). CDR3 size: 13 residues. The V gene's germline CDR1 is SQVTM and CDR2 ANQGSEA. Trimming stripped 6 bases from V and 1 base from J, with 9 bases between. The CDR3 bases are TGCAGCGTCGAACAGGAGAACACCGGGGAGCTGTTTCTT. Translated, it gives CSVEQENTGELFL.

This clonotype was seen ten or more times. This chain links TRBV12-3 or TRBV12-4 with TRBJ2-5; D remains ambiguous. CDR3 size: 13 residues. V was clipped by 3 bases and J by 5 bases, with 10 bases between them. CDR3 residues: CASSFGSPETQYF. CDR3 nucleotide sequence: TGTGCCAGCAGTTTCGGTTCGCCGGAGACCCAGTACTTC.

The chain couples TRBV9 to TRBJ1-4, with 8 bases aligning to TRBD1. The CDR3 sequence is 19 residues long. Germline V gene lookup returns CDR1 SGDLS and CDR2 YYNGEE. The ends lost 9 bases at V and 0 bases at J; junction bases unmatched: 19. This CDR3 reads CATSGGQGTGQATNEKLFF. The CDR3 DNA is TGTGCCACCTCTGGCGGACAGGGAACTGGACAAGCAACTAATGAAAAACTGTTTTTT.

This clonotype came up many times. J is TRBJ2-2 and V is TRBV6-1, with 8 bases fitting TRBD1. With 5 bases clipped from V and 8 bases from J, the junction kept 4 bases outside the gene matches. This CDR3 region has 13 residues. Germline V lookup: CDR1 MNHNS, CDR2 SASEGT. CDR3 region: CASSSRGLGELFF. The DNA of the CDR3 is TGTGCCAGCAGTTCCAGGGGGCTTGGGGAGCTGTTTTTT.

The rearrangement joins TRBV5-1 to TRBJ2-1; 10 bases are shared with TRBD1. Germline V CDR1 and CDR2: SGHRS, YFSETQ. The V and J ends lost 7 bases and 6 bases, in that order; junction bases with no gene match: 10. This CDR3 comprises 15 residues. DNA of the CDR3: TGCGCCAGCGCCTCGGCGGGACAGGGGTTCAATGAGCAGTTCTTC. Its protein product is CASASAGQGFNEQFF. The full variable domain, completed using reference TRBV5-1 and TRBJ2-1, is KAGVTQTPRYLIKTRGQQVTLSCSPISGHRSVSWYQQTPGQGLQFLFEYFSETQRNKGNFPGRFSGRQFSNSRSEMNVSTLELGDSALYLCASASAGQGFNEQFFGPGTRLTVL.